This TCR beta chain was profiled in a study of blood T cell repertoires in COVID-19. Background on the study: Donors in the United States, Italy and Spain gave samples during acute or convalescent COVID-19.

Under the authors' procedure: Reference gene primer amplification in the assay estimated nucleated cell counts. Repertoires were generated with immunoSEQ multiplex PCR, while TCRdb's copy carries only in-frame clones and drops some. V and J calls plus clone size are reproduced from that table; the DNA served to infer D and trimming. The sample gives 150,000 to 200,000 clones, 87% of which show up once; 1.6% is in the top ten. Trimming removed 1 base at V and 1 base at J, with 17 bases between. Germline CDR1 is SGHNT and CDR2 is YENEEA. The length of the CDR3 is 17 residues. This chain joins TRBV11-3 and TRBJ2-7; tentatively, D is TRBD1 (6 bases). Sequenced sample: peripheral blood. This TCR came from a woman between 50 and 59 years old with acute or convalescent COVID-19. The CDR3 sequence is CASSLARRKTGSYEQYF. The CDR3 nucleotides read TGTGCCAGCAGCTTAGCCCGACGGAAGACAGGTTCCTACGAGCAGTACTTC.